Below are 7 T cell receptor beta chains sequenced from a single sample in a study of CD8 T cells in ankylosing spondylitis. A single record per CDR3 protein comes from TCRdb applying MiXCR to the 5' RACE reads. The sample holds about 31,000 distinct CDR3 sequences; 6.5% to 9% are singletons and the top ten take about 10%. Sample: blood, either unsorted or a sorted T cell fraction (not recorded which). The receptors derive from a male donor with ankylosing spondylitis or in good health (not recorded which).

This clonotype was seen ten or more times. V is TRBV6-5 and J is TRBJ2-1; 8 nucleotides line up with TRBD1. Unmatched junction bases numbered 8, after V lost 2 bases and J lost 5 bases. Germline values: CDR1 MNHEY, CDR2 SVGAGI. The CDR3 has 16 residues. The CDR3 region is CASSYRAGGTHNEQFF. The CDR3 coding sequence is TGTGCCAGCAGTTACCGGGCAGGGGGCACCCACAATGAGCAGTTCTTC.

The sample holds many counts of this clonotype. The rearrangement joins TRBV27 to TRBJ2-7, with a possible D match to TRBD1 (7 bases). The germline V and J ends were trimmed by 1 base and 0 bases, with 10 bases remaining between them. Germline V gene lookup returns CDR1 MNHEY and CDR2 SMNVEV (reference sequence). The CDR3 runs 15 residues. The CDR3 protein is CASSLWQGGSYEQYF. DNA for the CDR3: TGTGCCAGCAGTTTATGGCAGGGGGGCTCCTACGAGCAGTACTTC.

This clonotype occurred many times. V gene TRBV9 combines with J gene TRBJ2-1; 11 bases are a match to TRBD2. The CDR3 has 15 amino acids. The germline CDR1 and CDR2 sequences are SGDLS and YYNGEE. V was clipped by 2 bases and J by 3 bases; unmatched bases: 1. Here the CDR3 reads CASSVGLAVYNEQFF. The CDR3 nucleotides read TGTGCCAGCAGCGTGGGACTAGCGGTCTACAATGAGCAGTTCTTC.

This clonotype came up many times. The V gene is TRBV11-1, the J gene TRBJ1-1; 10 bases line up with TRBD1. CDR3 length equals 15 residues. CDR1 and CDR2 from the germline V gene are SGHAT and FQDESV (reference sequence). J lost 0 bases, V lost 5 bases, and 3 bases had no gene match. The CDR3 protein is CASSRQGALNTEAFF. CDR3 nucleotides: TGTGCCAGCAGCAGACAGGGGGCCCTGAACACTGAAGCTTTCTTT.

This clonotype appeared many times. The chain joins TRBV20-1 to TRBJ2-1; the D gene could be TRBD1 or TRBD2 (5 bases each). The CDR3 sequence is 13 residues long. V dropped 0 bases and J dropped 6 bases, with 9 bases sitting between them. CDR1 DFQATT and CDR2 SNEGSKA come from the germline V gene (reference sequence). CDR3 nucleotide sequence: TGCAGTGCTAGAGATGGGGGTGTCAATGAGCAGTTCTTC. Amino acids: CSARDGGVNEQFF.

This clonotype was seen at least ten times. The gene calls are TRBV4-1 and TRBJ1-2; 10 nucleotides align to TRBD1. With 1 base clipped from V and 5 bases from J, the junction kept 4 bases outside the gene matches. CDR1 is MGHRA, CDR2 YSYEKL, per germline. CDR3 length: 15 residues. CDR3 loop: CASSQGQGANYGYTF. The CDR3 DNA follows: TGCGCCAGCAGCCAAGGACAGGGGGCGAATTATGGCTACACCTTC.

This clonotype was observed at least ten times. This chain uses TRBV10-3 with TRBJ1-5; no firm D call. This CDR3 comprises 13 residues. The V end was cut by 3 bases, the J end by 9 bases, with 12 bases between. The V gene's germline CDR1 is ENHRY and CDR2 SYGVKD. The CDR3 spells CAISDGTIWPQHF. CDR3 nucleotides: TGTGCCATCAGTGACGGTACAATCTGGCCCCAGCATTTT.